The text below deals with one TCR beta chain. The length of the CDR3 is 19 residues. V dropped 5 bases and J dropped 8; count of bases not matched to a gene: 24. Germline V lookup: CDR1 SGHAT, CDR2 FQNNGV. This entry belongs to a study of blood T cell repertoires in COVID-19. In the study overall: Samples representing acute and convalescent COVID-19 were sourced from the United States, Italy and Spain.

Using immunoSEQ multiplex PCR, the repertoire was profiled, and TCRdb retains in-frame clones only, with some absent. The repertoire holds approximately 76,000 clones, with roughly 82% as singletons. The chain has TRBV11-2 and TRBJ1-2, with 9 bases fitting TRBD1. The origin of this receptor is a man aged 45-60 years with acute or convalescent COVID-19. The sequenced sample consisted of peripheral blood. The CDR3 reads CASSPHRRGTGSVRGGYTF. CDR3 nucleotides: TGTGCCAGCAGCCCCCACCGCAGGGGGACAGGGTCCGTCAGGGGGGGCTACACCTTC.